This T cell receptor beta chain appears in the sequencing data of a study of chemoradiotherapy in HPV16-positive cancers. Study-level results: Functional assays defining HPV-specific T cells used only two HPV16-positive patients.

This clone is labeled medium-sized. The antigen remains unidentified. Over chemoradiotherapy, repertoires were sampled more than once. TCRdb's table, derived via immunoSEQ multiplex PCR, lists solely in-frame clones and lacks some. The sample lists some 29,000 clones; about 93% were seen once. V was pared by 5 bases and J by 6 bases, with 3 bases of the junction left unmatched. This CDR3 is built from 15 residues. CDR1 and CDR2 from the germline V gene are LNHNV and YYDKDF (reference sequence). Specimen: blood, collected from a patient who underwent chemoradiotherapy. This rearrangement joins TRBV15 to TRBJ1-6; 11 bases line up with TRBD1. The receptor was derived from a human donor with HPV-associated anogenital cancer. CDR3 DNA sequence: TGTGCCACCAGCGGACAGGGGGCGCGTAATTCACCCCTCCACTTT. Its protein product is CATSGQGARNSPLHF.